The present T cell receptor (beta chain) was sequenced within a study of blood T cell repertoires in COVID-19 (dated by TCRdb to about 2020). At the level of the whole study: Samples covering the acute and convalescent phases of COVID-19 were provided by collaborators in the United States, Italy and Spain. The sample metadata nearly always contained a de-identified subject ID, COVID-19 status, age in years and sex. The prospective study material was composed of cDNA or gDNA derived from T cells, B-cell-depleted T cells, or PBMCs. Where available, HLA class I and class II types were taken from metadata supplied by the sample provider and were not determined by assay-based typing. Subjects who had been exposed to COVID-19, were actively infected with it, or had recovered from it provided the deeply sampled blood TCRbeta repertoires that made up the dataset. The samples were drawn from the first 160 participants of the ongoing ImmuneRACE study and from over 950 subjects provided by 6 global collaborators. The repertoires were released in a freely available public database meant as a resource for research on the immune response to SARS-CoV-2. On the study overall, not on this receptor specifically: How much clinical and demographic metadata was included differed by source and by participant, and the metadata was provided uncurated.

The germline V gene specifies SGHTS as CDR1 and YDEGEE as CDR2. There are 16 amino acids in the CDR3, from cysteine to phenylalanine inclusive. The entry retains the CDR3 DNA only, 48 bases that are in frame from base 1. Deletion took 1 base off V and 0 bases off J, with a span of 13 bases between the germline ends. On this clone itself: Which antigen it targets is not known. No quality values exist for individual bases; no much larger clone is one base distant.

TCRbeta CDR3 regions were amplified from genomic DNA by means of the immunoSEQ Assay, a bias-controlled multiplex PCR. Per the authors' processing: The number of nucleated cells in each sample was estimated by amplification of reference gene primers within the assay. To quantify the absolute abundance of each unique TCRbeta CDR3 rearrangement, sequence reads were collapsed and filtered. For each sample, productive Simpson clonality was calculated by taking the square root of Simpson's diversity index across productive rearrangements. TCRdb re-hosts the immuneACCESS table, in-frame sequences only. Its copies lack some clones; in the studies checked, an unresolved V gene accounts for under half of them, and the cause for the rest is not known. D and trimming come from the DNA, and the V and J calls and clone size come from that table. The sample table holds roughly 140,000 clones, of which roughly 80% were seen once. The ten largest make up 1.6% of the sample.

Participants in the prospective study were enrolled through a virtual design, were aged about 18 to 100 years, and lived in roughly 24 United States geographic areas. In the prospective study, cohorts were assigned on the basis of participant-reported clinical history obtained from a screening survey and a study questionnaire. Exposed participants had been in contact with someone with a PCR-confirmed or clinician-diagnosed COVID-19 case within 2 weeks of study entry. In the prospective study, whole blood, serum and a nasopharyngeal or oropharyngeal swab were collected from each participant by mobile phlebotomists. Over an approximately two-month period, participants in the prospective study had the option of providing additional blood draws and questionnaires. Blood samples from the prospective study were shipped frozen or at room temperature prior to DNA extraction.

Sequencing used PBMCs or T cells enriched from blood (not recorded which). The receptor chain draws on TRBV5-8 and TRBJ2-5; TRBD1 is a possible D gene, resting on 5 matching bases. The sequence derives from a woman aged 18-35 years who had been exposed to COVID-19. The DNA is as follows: TGTGCCAGCAGCTTGTCGGCTGGGGCACACCAAGAGACCCAGTACTTC. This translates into CASSLSAGAHQETQYF.